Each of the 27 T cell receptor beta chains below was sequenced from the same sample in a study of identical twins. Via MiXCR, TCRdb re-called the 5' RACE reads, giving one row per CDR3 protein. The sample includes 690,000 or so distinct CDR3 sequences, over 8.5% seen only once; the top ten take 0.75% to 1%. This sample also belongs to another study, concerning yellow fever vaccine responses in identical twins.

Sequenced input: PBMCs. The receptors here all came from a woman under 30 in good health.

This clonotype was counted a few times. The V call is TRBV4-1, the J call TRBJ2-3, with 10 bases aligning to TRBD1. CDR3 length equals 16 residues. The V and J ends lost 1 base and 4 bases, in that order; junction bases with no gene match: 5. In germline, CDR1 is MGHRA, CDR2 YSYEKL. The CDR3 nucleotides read TGCGCCAGCAGCCAAGCTGACAGGGGGCACGCAGATACGCAGTATTTT. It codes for CASSQADRGHADTQYF.

The CDR3 DNA reads TGCAGCGTGACGGACAGGGAGGCCTACGAGCAGTACTTC. Protein: CSVTDREAYEQYF. The V and J genes are TRBV29-1 and TRBJ2-7, with 8 bases lining up with TRBD1. This CDR3 has 13 amino acids. J gave up 2 bases and V 6 bases, and 6 bases lay outside the gene matches. CDR1 SQVTM and CDR2 ANQGSEA come from the germline V gene.

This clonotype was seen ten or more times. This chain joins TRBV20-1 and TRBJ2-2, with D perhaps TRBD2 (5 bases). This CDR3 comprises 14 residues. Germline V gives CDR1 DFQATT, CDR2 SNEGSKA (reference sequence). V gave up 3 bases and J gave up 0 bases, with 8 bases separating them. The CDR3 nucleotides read TGCAGTGCTAGGACCGGGGCGAACACCGGGGAGCTGTTTTTT. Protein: CSARTGANTGELFF.

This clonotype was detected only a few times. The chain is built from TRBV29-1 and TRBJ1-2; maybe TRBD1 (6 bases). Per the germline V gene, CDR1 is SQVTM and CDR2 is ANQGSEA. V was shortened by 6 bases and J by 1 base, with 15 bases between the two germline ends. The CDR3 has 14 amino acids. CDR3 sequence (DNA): TGCAGCGTCGAAAACAGGGCCGGTAACTATGGCTACACCTTC. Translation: CSVENRAGNYGYTF. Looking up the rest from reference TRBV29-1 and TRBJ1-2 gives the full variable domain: SAVISQKPSRDICQRGTSLTIQCQVDSQVTMMFWYRQQPGQSLTLIATANQGSEATYESGFVIDKFPISRPNLTFSTLTVSNMSPEDSSIYLCSVENRAGNYGYTFGSGTRLTVV.

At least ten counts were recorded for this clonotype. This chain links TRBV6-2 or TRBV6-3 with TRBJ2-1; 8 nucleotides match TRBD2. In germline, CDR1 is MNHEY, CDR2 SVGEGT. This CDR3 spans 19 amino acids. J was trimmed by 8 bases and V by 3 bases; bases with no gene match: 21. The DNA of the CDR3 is TGTGCCAGCAGTTATGGGGATATCGGCTTAGCGGGGCTCGACGATGAGCAGTTCTTC. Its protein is CASSYGDIGLAGLDDEQFF.

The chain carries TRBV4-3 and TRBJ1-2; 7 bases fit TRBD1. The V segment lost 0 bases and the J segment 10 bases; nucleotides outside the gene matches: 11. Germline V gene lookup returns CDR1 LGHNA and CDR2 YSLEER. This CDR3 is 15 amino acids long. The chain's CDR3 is CASSQDLNRGVDYTF. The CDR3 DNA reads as TGCGCCAGCAGCCAAGATTTAAACAGGGGAGTAGACTACACCTTC.

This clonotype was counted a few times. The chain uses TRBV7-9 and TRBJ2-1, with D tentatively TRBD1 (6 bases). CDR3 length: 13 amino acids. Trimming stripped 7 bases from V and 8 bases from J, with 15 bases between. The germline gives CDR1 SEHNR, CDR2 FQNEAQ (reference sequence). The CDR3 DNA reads TGTGCCAGCACCTCCCACAGGGTGGATGAGCAGTTCTTC. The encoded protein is CASTSHRVDEQFF.

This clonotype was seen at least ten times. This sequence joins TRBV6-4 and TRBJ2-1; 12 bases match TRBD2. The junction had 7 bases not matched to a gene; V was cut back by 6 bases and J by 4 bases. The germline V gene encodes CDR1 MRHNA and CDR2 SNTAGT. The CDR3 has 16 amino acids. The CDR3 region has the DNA TGTGCCAGCAGCACCGAAGGACTAGCGGGGTACAATGAGCAGTTCTTC. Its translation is CASSTEGLAGYNEQFF.

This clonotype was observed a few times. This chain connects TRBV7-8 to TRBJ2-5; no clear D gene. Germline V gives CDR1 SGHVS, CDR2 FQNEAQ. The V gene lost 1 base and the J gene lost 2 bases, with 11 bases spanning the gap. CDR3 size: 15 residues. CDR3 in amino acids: CASSLGLPRQETQYF. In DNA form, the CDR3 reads TGTGCCAGCAGCTTAGGGCTACCAAGACAAGAGACCCAGTACTTC.

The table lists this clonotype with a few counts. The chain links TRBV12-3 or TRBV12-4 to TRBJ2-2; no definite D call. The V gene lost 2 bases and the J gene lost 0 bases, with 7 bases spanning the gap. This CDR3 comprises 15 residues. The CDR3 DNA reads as TGTGCCAGCAGTTTAAGGCAGGCGAACACCGGGGAGCTGTTTTTT. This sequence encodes CASSLRQANTGELFF.

CDR3 sequence (DNA): TGTGCCAGCAGCCAAGCTGAGGTATACGTGGCGGGAGCTTACGAGCAGTACTTC. Protein product: CASSQAEVYVAGAYEQYF. V gene TRBV3-1 combines with J gene TRBJ2-7, with 7 bases lining up with TRBD2. Germline V lookup: CDR1 LGHDT, CDR2 YNNKEL (reference sequence). V trimming: 1 base; J trimming: 4 bases; junction bases outside the gene matches: 16. CDR3 length equals 18 residues.

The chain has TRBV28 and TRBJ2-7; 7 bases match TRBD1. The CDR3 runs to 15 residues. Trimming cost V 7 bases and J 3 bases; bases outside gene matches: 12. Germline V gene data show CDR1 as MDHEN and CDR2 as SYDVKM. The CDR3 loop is CASTPGPGQVYEQYF. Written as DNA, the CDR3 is TGTGCCAGCACTCCCGGACCTGGACAGGTCTACGAGCAGTACTTC.

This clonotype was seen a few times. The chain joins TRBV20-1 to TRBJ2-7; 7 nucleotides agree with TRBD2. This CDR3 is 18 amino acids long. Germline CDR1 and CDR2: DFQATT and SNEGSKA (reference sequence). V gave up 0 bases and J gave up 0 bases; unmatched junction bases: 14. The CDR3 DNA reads TGCAGTGCTAGAGATTCGATAGTATGGCTAGCGGACTCCTACGAGCAGTACTTC. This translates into CSARDSIVWLADSYEQYF.

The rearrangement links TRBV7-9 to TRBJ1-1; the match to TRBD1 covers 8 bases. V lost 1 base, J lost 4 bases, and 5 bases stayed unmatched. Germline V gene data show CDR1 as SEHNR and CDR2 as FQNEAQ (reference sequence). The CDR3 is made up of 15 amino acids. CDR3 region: CASSLEDRDGTEAFF. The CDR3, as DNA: TGTGCCAGCAGCTTAGAGGACAGGGACGGCACTGAAGCTTTCTTT.

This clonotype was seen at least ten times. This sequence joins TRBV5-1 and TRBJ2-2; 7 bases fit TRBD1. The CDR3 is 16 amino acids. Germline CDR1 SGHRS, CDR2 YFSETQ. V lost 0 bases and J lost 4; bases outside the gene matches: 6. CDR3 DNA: TGCGCCAGCAGCTTGGCGACAGGGTCGGGCACCGGGGAGCTGTTTTTT. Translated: CASSLATGSGTGELFF.

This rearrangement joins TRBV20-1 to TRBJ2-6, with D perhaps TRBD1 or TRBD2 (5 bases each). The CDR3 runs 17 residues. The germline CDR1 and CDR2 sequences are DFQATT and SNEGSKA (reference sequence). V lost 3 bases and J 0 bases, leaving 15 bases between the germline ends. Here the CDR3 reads CSASWSGRGSGANVLTF. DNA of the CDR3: TGCAGTGCTAGTTGGTCGGGAAGGGGCTCTGGGGCCAACGTCCTGACTTTC.

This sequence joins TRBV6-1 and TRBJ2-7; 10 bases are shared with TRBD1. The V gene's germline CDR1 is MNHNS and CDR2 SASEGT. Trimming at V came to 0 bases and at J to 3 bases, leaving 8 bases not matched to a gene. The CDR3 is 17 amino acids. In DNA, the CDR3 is TGTGCCAGCAGTGAAGCCAACCAAGGGGACAGGGGCTACGAGCAGTACTTC. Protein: CASSEANQGDRGYEQYF.

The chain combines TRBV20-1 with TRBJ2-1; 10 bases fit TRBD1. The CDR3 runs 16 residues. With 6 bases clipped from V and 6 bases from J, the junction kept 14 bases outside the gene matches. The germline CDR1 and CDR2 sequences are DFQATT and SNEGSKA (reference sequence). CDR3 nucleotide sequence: TGCAGTGCCGTTACCGGGACAGGGGCAAGTAGCAATGAGCAGTTCTTC. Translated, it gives CSAVTGTGASSNEQFF.

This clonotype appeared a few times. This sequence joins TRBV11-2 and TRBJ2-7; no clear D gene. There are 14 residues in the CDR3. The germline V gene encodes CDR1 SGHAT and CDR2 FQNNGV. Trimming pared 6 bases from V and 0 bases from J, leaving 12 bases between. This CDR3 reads CASRSLDNSYEQYF. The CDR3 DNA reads TGTGCCAGCAGGTCACTTGACAACTCCTACGAGCAGTACTTC.

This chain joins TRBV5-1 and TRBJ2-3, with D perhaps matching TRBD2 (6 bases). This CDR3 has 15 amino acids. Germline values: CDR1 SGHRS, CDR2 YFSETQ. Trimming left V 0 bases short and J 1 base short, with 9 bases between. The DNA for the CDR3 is TGCGCCAGCAGCTTGGATTGGGGGGGCACAGATACGCAGTATTTT. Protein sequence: CASSLDWGGTDTQYF.

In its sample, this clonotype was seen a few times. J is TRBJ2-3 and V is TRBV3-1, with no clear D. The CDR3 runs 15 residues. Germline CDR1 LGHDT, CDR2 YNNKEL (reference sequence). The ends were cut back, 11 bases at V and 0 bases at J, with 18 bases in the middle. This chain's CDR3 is CASCQGTASTDTQYF. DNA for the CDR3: TGTGCCTCCTGCCAAGGTACAGCTAGCACAGATACGCAGTATTTT.

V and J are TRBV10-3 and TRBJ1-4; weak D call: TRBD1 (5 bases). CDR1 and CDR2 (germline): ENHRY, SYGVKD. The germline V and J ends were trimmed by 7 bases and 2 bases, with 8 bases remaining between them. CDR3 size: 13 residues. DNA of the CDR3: TGTGCCATCAAGGCAGGGACTAATGAAAAACTGTTTTTT. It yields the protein CAIKAGTNEKLFF.

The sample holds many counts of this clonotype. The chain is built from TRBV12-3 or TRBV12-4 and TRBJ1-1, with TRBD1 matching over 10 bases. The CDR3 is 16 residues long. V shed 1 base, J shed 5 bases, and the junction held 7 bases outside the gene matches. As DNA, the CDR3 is TGTGCCAGCAGTTTAGGGGGAGGACAGGGGGTAACTGAAGCTTTCTTT. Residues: CASSLGGGQGVTEAFF.

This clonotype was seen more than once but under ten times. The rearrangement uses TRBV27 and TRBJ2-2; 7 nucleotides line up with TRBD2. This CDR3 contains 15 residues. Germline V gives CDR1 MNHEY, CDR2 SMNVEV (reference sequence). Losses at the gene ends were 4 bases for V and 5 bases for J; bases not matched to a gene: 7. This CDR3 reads CASSSGGEATGELFF. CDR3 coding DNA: TGTGCCAGCAGTTCGGGGGGAGAGGCAACCGGGGAGCTGTTTTTT.

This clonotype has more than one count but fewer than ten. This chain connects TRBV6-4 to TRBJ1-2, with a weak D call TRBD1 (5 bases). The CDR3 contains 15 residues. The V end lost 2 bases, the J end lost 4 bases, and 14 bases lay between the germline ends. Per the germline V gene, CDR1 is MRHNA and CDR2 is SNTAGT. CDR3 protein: CASSDPPSRGYGYTF. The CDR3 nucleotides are TGTGCCAGCAGTGACCCCCCCTCAAGGGGCTATGGCTACACCTTC.

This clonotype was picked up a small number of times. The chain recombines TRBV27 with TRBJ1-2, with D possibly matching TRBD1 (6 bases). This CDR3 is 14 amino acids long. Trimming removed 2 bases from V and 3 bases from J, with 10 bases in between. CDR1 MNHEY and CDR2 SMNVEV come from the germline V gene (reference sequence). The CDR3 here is CASSLRGVDYGYTF. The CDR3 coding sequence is TGTGCCAGCAGTTTAAGGGGGGTGGACTATGGCTACACCTTC.

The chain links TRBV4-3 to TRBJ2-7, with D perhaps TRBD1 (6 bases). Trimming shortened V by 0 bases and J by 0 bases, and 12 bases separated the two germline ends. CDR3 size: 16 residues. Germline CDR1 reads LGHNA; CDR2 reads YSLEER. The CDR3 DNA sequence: TGCGCCAGCAGCCAAGATAGGGGGACACACTCCTACGAGCAGTACTTC. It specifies CASSQDRGTHSYEQYF.